The 25 T cell receptor beta chains in this list originate from one sample, sequenced in a study of beta chain features in type 1 diabetes. Expressed TCRB transcripts were sequenced, since all the RNA that had been isolated was reverse transcribed. Sequenced by immunoSEQ multiplex PCR; TCRdb stores in-frame clones only, minus some. The sample has some 300,000 clones, approximately 8% seen once. Input material: central memory CD4+ T cells from blood. These receptor sequences come from a woman younger than 30 in good health.

This clone has only a few counts. CDR3 DNA sequence: TGTGCCAGCAGCTTCGGTCGGCTCCTGGGATCCTACGAGCAGTACTTC. It is translated as CASSFGRLLGSYEQYF. The chain has TRBV5-8 and TRBJ2-7; D is uncertain. V lost 2 bases to trimming and J lost 1 base, with 16 bases between them. The CDR3 is 16 amino acids. Germline V gene lookup returns CDR1 SGHTS and CDR2 YDEGEE.

The chain is built from TRBV2 and TRBJ1-6; D is undetermined. Germline CDR1 reads SNHLY; CDR2 reads FYNNEI. The CDR3 has 16 amino acids. Trimming left V 6 bases short and J 0 bases short, with 12 bases between. CDR3 bases: TGTGCCAGCAGCGGTCAGCCCAGCTCCTATAATTCACCCCTCCACTTT. Its translation: CASSGQPSSYNSPLHF.

A word on this clone: At one of its ends the junction is not consistent with the germline gene, which may arise from a read error. The V call is TRBV7-9, the J call TRBJ2-1; 13 bases agree with TRBD2. There are 17 residues in the CDR3. In germline, CDR1 is SEHNR, CDR2 FQNEAQ (reference sequence). The CDR3 coding sequence is TGCGCCAGCAGCCAAGATTCCCCGGGACTAGCGGGGCATGAGCAGTTCTTC. Translating gives CASSQDSPGLAGHEQFF.

The rearrangement links TRBV30 to TRBJ2-7; D remains ambiguous. Germline V gives CDR1 GTSNPN, CDR2 SVGIG (reference sequence). Trimming left V 3 bases short and J 2 bases short, with 14 bases between. This CDR3 is built from 14 residues. CDR3: CAWRSLIAPYEQYF. The CDR3 DNA sequence: TGTGCCTGGAGGAGCTTGATTGCCCCCTACGAGCAGTACTTC.

This clone occurred a few times. J is TRBJ2-7 and V is TRBV19, with a weak D call TRBD2 (6 bases). The germline gives CDR1 LNHDA, CDR2 SQIVND (reference sequence). Trimming pared 5 bases from V and 0 bases from J, leaving 11 bases between. The CDR3 has 14 amino acids. This CDR3 reads CASSGGYHSYEQYF. The CDR3, as DNA: TGTGCCAGTAGTGGAGGGTATCACTCCTACGAGCAGTACTTC. Using reference TRBV19 and TRBJ2-7 for the parts outside the CDR3, the full variable domain is DGGITQSPKYLFRKEGQNVTLSCEQNLNHDAMYWYRQDPGQGLRLIYYSQIVNDFQKGDIAEGYSVSREKKESFPLTVTSAQKNPTAFYLCASSGGYHSYEQYFGPGTRLTVT.

The chain has TRBV18 and TRBJ2-7, with TRBD1 identical over 9 bases. CDR1 and CDR2 from the germline V gene are KGHSH and LQKENI. V gave up 3 bases and J gave up 0 bases; unmatched junction bases: 3. The CDR3 spans 15 residues. DNA for the CDR3: TGTGCCAGCTCACCTGGGACAGGGAGCTCCTACGAGCAGTACGTC. Protein product: CASSPGTGSSYEQYV.

This clone was observed a handful of times. The chain has TRBV5-4 and TRBJ2-3, with 11 nucleotides matching TRBD2. Losses at the gene ends were 2 bases for V and 6 bases for J; bases not matched to a gene: 2. The CDR3 is 14 residues long. Germline V lookup: CDR1 SGHNT, CDR2 YYREEE (reference sequence). The CDR3 reads CASSFASGGDTQYF. CDR3 in DNA: TGTGCCAGCAGCTTCGCTAGCGGGGGGGATACGCAGTATTTT.

The V call is TRBV7-2, the J call TRBJ2-5, with a tentative D call TRBD1 (5 bases). Germline values: CDR1 SGHTA, CDR2 FQGNSA. Trimming cost V 5 bases and J 5 bases, with 18 bases left between them. The length of the CDR3 is 15 residues. CDR3 region: CASSPKTRAGETQYF. As DNA, the CDR3 is TGTGCCAGCAGCCCCAAGACCAGGGCTGGGGAGACCCAGTACTTC. The full variable domain, completed using reference TRBV7-2 and TRBJ2-5, is GAGVSQSPSNKVTEKGKDVELRCDPISGHTALYWYRQSLGQGLEFLIYFQGNSAPDKSGLPSDRFSAERTGGSVSTLTIQRTQQEDSAVYLCASSPKTRAGETQYFGPGTRLLVL.

The chain has TRBV5-1 and TRBJ2-1; the D gene is possibly TRBD2 (6 bases). CDR1 and CDR2 (germline): SGHRS, YFSETQ. The CDR3 sequence is 13 residues long. Trimming pared 4 bases from V and 5 bases from J, leaving 10 bases between. The CDR3 sequence is CASSAGGDNEQFF. The CDR3 bases are TGCGCCAGCAGCGCCGGAGGGGACAATGAGCAGTTCTTC.

This clone was recorded at least ten times. For the CDR3, the DNA is TGTGCCAGCAGTTTGGCAGGGGATCTGGACTATGAGCAGTTCTTC. Translating it yields CASSLAGDLDYEQFF. The gene calls are TRBV28 and TRBJ2-1; weak D call: TRBD1 (6 bases). The CDR3 is 15 amino acids. Germline-derived CDR1 and CDR2 are MDHEN and SYDVKM. V lost 3 bases and J 8 bases, leaving 17 bases between the germline ends.

The chain combines TRBV30 with TRBJ1-2; 8 nucleotides match TRBD1. Unmatched junction bases numbered 11, after V lost 3 bases and J lost 5 bases. This CDR3 region has 15 residues. Germline CDR1 reads GTSNPN; CDR2 reads SVGIG (reference sequence). The CDR3 DNA sequence: TGTGCCTGGAGGGAGGCAGGGGGCCAGTCGTATGGCTACACCTTC. Its protein product is CAWREAGGQSYGYTF.

This clone was seen more than once but under ten times. The same CDR3 can be traced to other DNA sequences in this sample. This chain joins TRBV11-2 and TRBJ2-1; D call uncertain. Germline V lookup: CDR1 SGHAT, CDR2 FQNNGV. Trimming pared 3 bases from V and 2 bases from J, leaving 5 bases between. This CDR3 contains 13 residues. The CDR3 DNA is TGTGCCAGCAGCTTTACTACCTACAATGAGCAGTTCTTC. Its protein is CASSFTTYNEQFF.

This clone was detected a few times. V and J are TRBV18 and TRBJ2-5, with 7 bases aligning to TRBD1. The length of the CDR3 is 15 residues. The germline V gene encodes CDR1 KGHSH and CDR2 LQKENI. V shed 4 bases and J 5 bases; nucleotides not matched to a gene: 10. The CDR3 reads CASSQRDSLRETQYF. The CDR3 DNA is TGTGCCAGCTCACAACGGGACAGCCTGAGGGAGACCCAGTACTTC.

This clone was seen a handful of times. The V and J genes are TRBV13 and TRBJ1-1, with D possibly being TRBD1 (6 bases). Germline CDR1 PRHDT, CDR2 FYEKMQ (reference sequence). The V end lost 5 bases, the J end lost 8 bases, and 12 bases lay between the germline ends. The CDR3 runs 12 residues. CDR3 residues: CASSPWTAEAFF. CDR3 in DNA: TGTGCCAGCAGCCCCTGGACAGCAGAAGCTTTCTTT.

The gene calls are TRBV19 and TRBJ1-2; D is undetermined. V shed 5 bases and J shed 4 bases, with 11 bases lying between them. The CDR3 length is 13 residues. Germline V gene lookup returns CDR1 LNHDA and CDR2 SQIVND (reference sequence). The CDR3 DNA is TGTGCCAGTAGTGCCCGGACGTCCTATGGCTACACCTTC. It translates to CASSARTSYGYTF. Full variable domain (remainder filled in from reference TRBV19 and TRBJ1-2): DGGITQSPKYLFRKEGQNVTLSCEQNLNHDAMYWYRQDPGQGLRLIYYSQIVNDFQKGDIAEGYSVSREKKESFPLTVTSAQKNPTAFYLCASSARTSYGYTFGSGTRLTVV.

In its sample, this clone was seen a few times. The CDR3 loop reads CASSPPGVGDTQYF. In DNA form, the CDR3 reads TGTGCCAGCAGCCCCCCGGGGGTGGGAGATACGCAGTATTTT. The chain recombines TRBV9 with TRBJ2-3; a possible D gene is TRBD2 (6 bases). Trimming removed 4 bases at V and 5 bases at J, with 14 bases between. The CDR3 is made up of 14 amino acids. Germline V gene sequence: CDR1 SGDLS, CDR2 YYNGEE. The variable domain in full, with the rest retrieved from reference TRBV9 and TRBJ2-3, is DSGVTQTPKHLITATGQRVTLRCSPRSGDLSVYWYQQSLDQGLQFLIQYYNGEERAKGNILERFSAQQFPDLHSELNLSSLELGDSALYFCASSPPGVGDTQYFGPGTRLTVL.

The genes are TRBV30 and TRBJ1-4, with D possibly being TRBD1 (6 bases). The CDR3 spans 15 residues. Germline V gene lookup returns CDR1 GTSNPN and CDR2 SVGIG (reference sequence). Trimming shortened V by 1 base and J by 4 bases, and 13 bases separated the two germline ends. The CDR3 DNA is TGTGCCTGGAGTGGAGGACAGATCGGTAATGAAAAACTGTTTTTT. Its protein product is CAWSGGQIGNEKLFF. The variable domain in full, completed from reference TRBV30 and TRBJ1-4, reads SQTIHQWPATLVQPVGSPLSLECTVEGTSNPNLYWYRQAAGRGLQLLFYSVGIGQISSEVPQNLSASRPQDRQFILSSKKLLLSDSGFYLCAWSGGQIGNEKLFFGSGTQLSVL.

The J gene is TRBJ1-1, the V gene TRBV7-9; no definite D call. Germline assignment: CDR1 SEHNR and CDR2 FQNEAQ (reference sequence). Deletions cut 5 bases from V and 11 bases from J, with 9 bases between. The CDR3 is made up of 10 amino acids. The CDR3 reads CASSNSGAFF. CDR3 DNA: TGTGCCAGCAGCAACTCTGGGGCTTTCTTT.

At least ten counts were recorded for this clone. The rearrangement links TRBV5-5 to TRBJ2-5, with a possible D match to TRBD1 (6 bases). This CDR3 is built from 15 residues. V was pared by 4 bases and J by 5 bases, with 18 bases between. Germline CDR1 is SGHKS and CDR2 is YYEKEE (reference sequence). The CDR3 loop is CASSHPQGSVETQYF. In DNA form, the CDR3 reads TGTGCCAGCAGCCACCCGCAGGGGAGTGTGGAGACCCAGTACTTC.

This clone has just a few counts. This chain uses TRBV28 with TRBJ2-1; a possible D gene is TRBD2 (7 bases). CDR3 size: 13 residues. Trimming pared 7 bases from V and 4 bases from J, leaving 11 bases between. From germline, CDR1 is MDHEN and CDR2 SYDVKM. CDR3 bases: TGTGCCAGCAAGGGGGGGTGGTACAATGAGCAGTTCTTC. This codes for CASKGGWYNEQFF.

This clone was seen repeatedly, ten times or more. This chain joins TRBV2 and TRBJ1-1, with a possible D match to TRBD1 (6 bases). V lost 8 bases and J lost 1, with 11 bases in between. From germline, CDR1 is SNHLY and CDR2 FYNNEI. The CDR3 extends over 13 amino acids. The CDR3 nucleotides are TGTGCCAGCTCGGGACACGGGAACACTGAAGCTTTCTTT. As protein: CASSGHGNTEAFF.

This clone has more than one count but fewer than ten. V is TRBV28 and J is TRBJ2-5; TRBD1 aligns across 7 bases. Losses at the gene ends were 9 bases for V and 0 bases for J; bases not matched to a gene: 1. Germline V gene sequence: CDR1 MDHEN, CDR2 SYDVKM. CDR3 length equals 12 residues. The CDR3 sequence: CASTGDQETQYF. The CDR3 nucleotides are TGTGCCAGTACAGGGGACCAAGAGACCCAGTACTTC.

V is TRBV28 and J is TRBJ2-5, with 12 bases aligning to TRBD2. The CDR3 contains 16 residues. Germline CDR1 is MDHEN and CDR2 is SYDVKM. The J segment lost 5 bases and the V segment lost 4 bases, leaving 8 bases of the junction unmatched. CDR3 sequence (DNA): TGTGCCAGCAGTTGGGCGCGGACTAGCGGGGTTGAGACCCAGTACTTC. This sequence encodes CASSWARTSGVETQYF.

The CDR3 spells CASKRGQGATNEKLFF. CDR3 nucleotide sequence: TGTGCCAGCAAAAGGGGACAGGGGGCAACTAATGAAAAACTGTTTTTT. The chain couples TRBV6-6 to TRBJ1-4; 11 nucleotides agree with TRBD1. The CDR3 consists of 16 residues. Germline V gives CDR1 MNHNY, CDR2 SVGAGI (reference sequence). Trimming took 7 bases from V and 0 from J; bases not matched to a gene: 4.

V and J are TRBV30 and TRBJ2-7; TRBD2 matches 9 bases. J was trimmed by 6 bases and V by 2 bases; bases with no gene match: 5. CDR1 is GTSNPN, CDR2 SVGIG, per germline (reference sequence). The CDR3 totals 13 residues. The CDR3 spells CAWSSSGIGEQYF. The DNA for the CDR3 is TGTGCCTGGAGTTCTAGCGGGATTGGCGAGCAGTACTTC.